This TCR beta chain is drawn from a study of T-cell memory formation after mild COVID-19. TCRdb analysed the 5' RACE reads with MiXCR anew, one entry per CDR3 protein. The sample yields roughly 130,000 distinct CDR3 sequences, roughly 15% seen once. This clonotype showed up just a few times. What it recognizes is unknown. Germline loops: CDR1 SGHNT, CDR2 YENEEA. This CDR3 is 12 amino acids long. The V gene lost 10 bases and the J gene lost 6 bases, with 15 bases spanning the gap. Broader study findings: Pre-infection memory already had some responding clones, implying cross-reactive memory joined. Clones that contracted from day 15 to 85 were balanced CD4/CD8, while later expanders leaned CD4+.

The chain recombines TRBV11-3 with TRBJ1-2; D is possibly TRBD1 (5 bases). The source is an adult woman who had mild COVID-19 (a few samples of this study predate the infection). Cell type and time point are not known. Input material: PBMCs or a T cell subset sorted from them (not recorded which). CDR3 DNA: TGTGCCACTCCGTCGGGAGGGGATGGCTACACCTTC. Protein: CATPSGGDGYTF.